This T cell receptor beta chain was sequenced for a study of Ad26.COV2.S vaccination and SARS-CoV-2 variants (dated by TCRdb to about 2021). Background on the whole study: Donors in the vaccine arm were drawn from COV1001, a multicentre, randomized, double-blind, placebo-controlled phase I-IIa trial testing Ad26.COV2.S in healthy adults. Ad26.COV2.S was administered intramuscularly at 5 x 10^10 or 1 x 10^11 viral particles, either as a single shot or as two shots given 56 days apart. The specificity and breadth of SARS-CoV-2-reactive T cell receptors after Ad26.COV2.S vaccination were assessed by TCRbeta repertoire sequencing. A total of some 30 samples were included in the TCR-sequenced set, comprising around 19 Ad26.COV2.S vaccine recipients, 5 placebo recipients and 8 SARS-CoV-2 convalescent individuals. Participants in the trial were split at random into five groups of five each, receiving low-dose or high-dose Ad26.COV2.S once or twice, or else placebo on both occasions. Blinding of investigators to trial group allocation was maintained during experiments and outcome assessment. General study outcomes and caveats: Vaccine and placebo recipients had similar non-spike TCR breadth, a finding consistent with the vaccine containing only spike. It was noted by the authors that total T cell responses may have been underestimated by the TCR breadth and depth analyses. After vaccination, substantial breadth of spike-specific CD8+ and CD4+ T cell responses was reported. Ad26.COV2.S recipients had higher spike-specific TCR breadth than placebo recipients (P = 0.0014). The study lacked the statistical power to compare responses across vaccine doses or regimens.

This clone was detected once. The specificity of this receptor is unknown. One base away there is no much larger clone; base qualities are not given. TCRbeta CDR3 regions were sequenced with the immunoSEQ Assay. After extraction, genomic DNA underwent amplification by bias-controlled multiplex PCR, followed by high-throughput sequencing. The authors' analysis ran thus. To quantify the absolute abundance of every unique TCRbeta CDR3 region, sequences were collapsed and filtered. T cell fraction was estimated by normalizing TCRbeta template counts to usable DNA, which was measured by amplifying reference genes present in all nucleated cells. Repertoire TCRs were annotated as SARS-CoV-2-specific by exact matching of V gene, CDR3 amino acid sequence and J gene to a known reactive TCR set. MIRA supplied the reference SARS-CoV-2 TCR set, which was filtered for enrichment in COVID-19-positive ImmuneCODE repertoires so that public or cross-reactive TCRs were removed. Using the MIRA antigens, annotated TCRs were further analysed by specific ORF or by position within an ORF. Breadth was defined as the number of annotated unique rearrangements divided by the total number of unique productive rearrangements, and depth was defined as the summed frequency of the annotated unique rearrangements. Two-sided Wilcoxon rank-sum tests were applied when comparing TCR breadth between groups. TCRdb's version of the immuneACCESS table is confined to in-frame rearrangements and falls short of the full clone set. An unresolved V gene accounts for under half of the shortfall where checked; the remainder is of unknown origin. The DNA was the basis for D and trimming; V, J and clone size are from that table. The sample includes hundreds of thousands of clones, with about 93% observed a single time. The top ten clonotypes cover 9% to 15% of the sample.

Sample treatment or condition, as interpreted from the label and publication: some 19 received Ad26.COV2.S at low or high dose, single or two shots; roughly 5 received placebo; per-sample allocation not given. Repertoires of vaccine and placebo recipients were sequenced from samples taken on day 63 after the first injection. In Cohort 1b, roughly 25 adults aged 18-55 years were enrolled at a single site in Boston, USA, between 29 July and 7 August 2020. Ad26.COV2.S consisted of a replication-incompetent adenovirus type 26 vector by which a prefusion-stabilized SARS-CoV-2 spike protein from the original Wuhan strain was expressed. Per the germline V gene (reference sequence), LNHDA is the CDR1 and SQIVND is the CDR2. The CDR3 sequence holds 15 residues, the cysteine and phenylalanine included. The retained sequence is limited to the CDR3, 45 bases, with the frame set at the first base. The germline V and J ends show losses of 3 bases and 5 bases respectively, and no gene match explains 6 bases of the junction.

This specimen consisted of peripheral blood, obtained in a trial of Ad26.COV2.S vaccine versus placebo. The origin of this receptor is a person aged 18-65 years who received the Ad26.COV2.S COVID-19 vaccine or a placebo. The V and J genes are TRBV19 and TRBJ2-5; 10 central bases correspond to TRBD2. The DNA reads TGTGCCAGTAGTATCGATAGCGGGAGGCGTGAGACCCAGTACTTC. Its translation reads: CASSIDSGRRETQYF.